The 12 T cell receptor beta chains in this list originate from one sample, sequenced in a study of blood T cell repertoires in COVID-19 (dated by TCRdb to about 2020). The library relied on the immunoSEQ multiplex PCR assay. TCRdb provides this immuneACCESS table in a form limited to in-frame rearrangements. Some clones are lacking; in checked studies, under half of them reflect an unresolved V gene, and why the rest are absent is not known. The sample contains about 47,000 clones, about 88% of them found a single time. The ten largest clones capture approximately 2.4% of the sample. Sequencing was done on a sample of peripheral blood. The receptors shown here come from a man aged 45 to 65 with acute or convalescent COVID-19.

This chain joins TRBV6-6 and TRBJ2-1; D may be TRBD1 (7 bases). This CDR3 has 14 amino acids. The ends were cut back, 0 bases at V and 9 bases at J, with 12 bases in the middle. CDR1 MNHNY and CDR2 SVGAGI come from the germline V gene (reference sequence). The CDR3 region is CASSYSEGATEQFF. CDR3 DNA: TGTGCCAGCAGTTACTCGGAGGGGGCTACTGAGCAGTTCTTC.

This clone was seen only once. The chain couples TRBV2 to TRBJ1-6; possibly TRBD1 for D (6 bases). The CDR3 is 15 residues long. Trimming took 6 bases from V and 10 from J, leaving 19 bases between them. Germline CDR1 and CDR2: SNHLY and FYNNEI. In DNA, the CDR3 is TGTGCCAGCAGCCCTCGGACAGTTCCAAACTCACCCCTCCACTTT. Translated: CASSPRTVPNSPLHF.

The chain is built from TRBV5-6 and TRBJ1-1; 9 nucleotides match TRBD1. The CDR3 is 15 residues long. The V segment lost 4 bases and the J segment 4 bases; nucleotides outside the gene matches: 8. CDR1 and CDR2 (germline): SGHDT, YYEEEE. CDR3 in DNA: TGTGCCAGCAGCCCCCGGACAGGGGTGATCACTGAAGCTTTCTTT. Translating it yields CASSPRTGVITEAFF.

V usage is TRBV19 and J usage is TRBJ2-7, with 11 bases aligning to TRBD2. The CDR3 has 15 residues. CDR1 and CDR2 (germline): LNHDA, SQIVND (reference sequence). Trimming at V came to 6 bases and at J to 5 bases, leaving 9 bases not matched to a gene. The CDR3, as DNA: TGTGCCAGTAGGGTCGCGACTAGCGGGGACCACGAGCAGTACTTC. Its protein is CASRVATSGDHEQYF.

V is TRBV15 and J is TRBJ1-1, with 8 bases fitting TRBD1. This CDR3 has 14 amino acids. From germline, CDR1 is LNHNV and CDR2 YYDKDF (reference sequence). V was pared by 4 bases and J by 0 bases, with 1 base of the junction left unmatched. CDR3 nucleotide sequence: TGTGCCACCAGCAAGGACAGGGTGAACACTGAAGCTTTCTTT. Translation: CATSKDRVNTEAFF.

The V and J genes are TRBV30 and TRBJ2-7; D uncertain. This CDR3 contains 15 residues. V lost 0 bases to trimming and J lost 0 bases, with 12 bases between them. Germline V CDR1 and CDR2: GTSNPN, SVGIG (reference sequence). CDR3 in amino acids: CAWSVRQVDSYEQYF. The CDR3 DNA reads TGTGCCTGGAGTGTACGACAAGTAGACTCCTACGAGCAGTACTTC.

The J gene is TRBJ1-3, the V gene TRBV5-1; possibly TRBD1 for D (6 bases). The ends were cut back, 0 bases at V and 5 bases at J, with 12 bases in the middle. The CDR3 consists of 15 residues. Germline V gives CDR1 SGHRS, CDR2 YFSETQ. The CDR3 here is CASSLDHRERNTIYF. The CDR3 DNA sequence: TGCGCCAGCAGCTTGGACCACAGGGAAAGAAACACCATATATTTT.

This chain uses TRBV5-1 with TRBJ1-1; 10 bases agree with TRBD1. This CDR3 has 14 residues. Germline V gives CDR1 SGHRS, CDR2 YFSETQ. Losses at the gene ends were 6 bases for V and 4 bases for J; bases not matched to a gene: 6. CDR3 protein: CASTWTGGSTEAFF. The CDR3 coding sequence is TGCGCCAGCACCTGGACAGGGGGAAGCACTGAAGCTTTCTTT.

The V and J genes are TRBV24-1 and TRBJ2-2; 11 bases are a match to TRBD2. The CDR3 runs to 17 residues. CDR1 KGHDR and CDR2 SFDVKD come from the germline V gene. V lost 3 bases to trimming and J lost 2 bases; unmatched junction nucleotides: 4. The CDR3 is CATSDEGTSGNTGELFF. The CDR3 coding sequence is TGTGCCACCAGTGATGAGGGGACTAGCGGAAACACCGGGGAGCTGTTTTTT.

The chain employs TRBV7-2 and TRBJ2-7; 7 bases fit TRBD2. V lost 5 bases and J lost 4; bases outside the gene matches: 5. Per germline, CDR1 SGHTA and CDR2 FQGNSA. CDR3 length: 13 residues. CDR3 sequence (DNA): TGTGCCAGCAGCCCCAGGCGGGAGTACGAGCAGTACTTC. Amino acid sequence: CASSPRREYEQYF.

The V call is TRBV2, the J call TRBJ2-1; 10 nucleotides align to TRBD2. V dropped 3 bases and J dropped 8; count of bases not matched to a gene: 7. The CDR3 totals 15 residues. CDR1 is SNHLY, CDR2 FYNNEI, per germline. As DNA, the CDR3 is TGTGCCAGCAGTGACCGCCTAGCGGGAGTCTATGAGCAGTTCTTC. Amino acid sequence: CASSDRLAGVYEQFF.

The chain employs TRBV6-2 or TRBV6-3 and TRBJ2-1; 10 nucleotides agree with TRBD2. The ends lost 5 bases at V and 4 bases at J; junction bases unmatched: 2. The germline CDR1 and CDR2 sequences are MNHEY and SVGEGT. CDR3 length equals 14 residues. CDR3 region: CASSGTSEYNEQFF. In DNA, the CDR3 is TGTGCCAGCAGTGGGACTAGCGAGTACAATGAGCAGTTCTTC.